Presented here are 5 T cell receptor beta chains from one specimen sequenced in a study of control samples from healthy donors and cancer patients. The table came from immunoSEQ multiplex PCR; TCRdb's copy has only in-frame clones and leaves some out. The table includes about 110,000 clones, around nine tenths detected once. The sequencing input was PBMCs. These receptor sequences come from a woman aged 60-75 years with lung cancer.

Of note for this clone: Other DNA sequences in this sample translate to the same CDR3. The rearrangement links TRBV19 to TRBJ1-1; D may be TRBD1 (5 bases). CDR1 and CDR2 from the germline V gene are LNHDA and SQIVND (reference sequence). The V end lost 3 bases, the J end lost 0 bases, and 8 bases lay between the germline ends. This CDR3 has 14 residues. The CDR3 region is CASSMGLLNTEAFF. The CDR3 region has the DNA TGTGCCAGTAGTATGGGACTTTTGAACACTGAAGCTTTCTTT.

V usage is TRBV6-1 and J usage is TRBJ1-6; D is possibly TRBD1 (6 bases). CDR1 is MNHNS and CDR2 is SASEGT in the germline V gene. The CDR3 extends over 17 amino acids. The V end lost 1 base, the J end lost 2 bases, and 12 bases lay between the germline ends. The CDR3 DNA follows: TGTGCCAGCAGTGAAGGATGGAGGGGGGCCTATAATTCACCCCTCCACTTT. Translation: CASSEGWRGAYNSPLHF.

This rearrangement joins TRBV19 to TRBJ1-1, with D possibly being TRBD1 (6 bases). Germline lookup yields CDR1 LNHDA and CDR2 SQIVND (reference sequence). Trimming took off 7 bases at V and 0 bases at J, with 15 bases between the two ends. The CDR3 runs 15 residues. Here the CDR3 reads CASKGQDSLNTEAFF. CDR3 nucleotides: TGTGCCAGTAAAGGGCAGGACAGTTTGAACACTGAAGCTTTCTTT. The full variable domain, in which reference TRBV19 and TRBJ1-1 provide the parts outside the CDR3, is DGGITQSPKYLFRKEGQNVTLSCEQNLNHDAMYWYRQDPGQGLRLIYYSQIVNDFQKGDIAEGYSVSREKKESFPLTVTSAQKNPTAFYLCASKGQDSLNTEAFFGQGTRLTVV.

This clone was observed a few times. V and J are TRBV11-3 and TRBJ2-5, with D possibly being TRBD1 (6 bases). Trimming cost V 3 bases and J 4 bases, with 9 bases left between them. Germline assignment: CDR1 SGHNT and CDR2 YENEEA. The CDR3 consists of 13 residues. CDR3 sequence: CASSLQGIETQYF. The CDR3 nucleotides are TGTGCCAGCAGCTTGCAGGGGATAGAGACCCAGTACTTC. Variable domain in full (rest from reference TRBV11-3 and TRBJ2-5): EAGVVQSPRYKIIEKKQPVAFWCNPISGHNTLYWYLQNLGQGPELLIRYENEEAVDDSQLPKDRFSAERLKGVDSTLKIQPAELGDSAVYLCASSLQGIETQYFGPGTRLLVL.

This chain uses TRBV6-5 with TRBJ2-7; TRBD1 matches 7 bases. J was trimmed by 4 bases and V by 7 bases; bases with no gene match: 10. Germline V gene lookup returns CDR1 MNHEY and CDR2 SVGAGI. This CDR3 is built from 14 residues. The CDR3 sequence: CASTLPGQLYEQYF. CDR3 in DNA: TGTGCCAGCACCCTACCGGGACAGCTTTACGAGCAGTACTTC.